One sample yielded the 29 T cell receptor beta chains listed below, sequenced in a study of blood T cell repertoires in COVID-19. Sequenced by immunoSEQ multiplex PCR; TCRdb stores in-frame clones only, minus some. The data show tens of thousands of clones, around 90% seen once. Sequenced sample: peripheral blood. The receptors were gathered from a woman of 80 years or more with active COVID-19.

This sequence joins TRBV5-1 and TRBJ2-1; TRBD2 agrees at 11 bases. The junction had 7 bases not matched to a gene; V was cut back by 2 bases and J by 6 bases. CDR3 length: 16 amino acids. CDR1 and CDR2 (germline): SGHRS, YFSETQ. The CDR3 nucleotides read TGCGCCAGCAGCTTTTTAGCGGGAGGGCCGGGCAATGAGCAGTTCTTC. Residues: CASSFLAGGPGNEQFF.

The rearrangement uses TRBV6-5 and TRBJ2-5; TRBD2 aligns across 12 bases. The CDR3 covers 15 residues. After removal of 4 bases from V and 6 bases from J, the junction contained 6 bases not matched to a gene. Per germline, CDR1 MNHEY and CDR2 SVGAGI. The CDR3 region is CASSSWTSGTKTQYF. CDR3 DNA sequence: TGTGCCAGCAGTTCGTGGACTAGCGGGACGAAGACCCAGTACTTC.

The rearrangement joins TRBV16 to TRBJ1-3; no clear D gene. Between the trimmed V and J ends, which lost 4 bases and 4 bases, there was a span of 11 bases. CDR3 size: 14 residues. Germline CDR1 KGHSY, CDR2 FQNENV. The CDR3 sequence is CASSRRAGGNTIYF. CDR3 DNA: TGTGCCAGCAGCCGGCGAGCGGGGGGAAACACCATATATTTT.

This chain connects TRBV18 to TRBJ2-3; 8 bases map to TRBD1. Germline-derived CDR1 and CDR2 are KGHSH and LQKENI. V shed 4 bases, J shed 0 bases, and the junction held 9 bases outside the gene matches. The CDR3 length is 17 residues. Written as DNA, the CDR3 is TGTGCCAGCTCACGATTCGGACAGGGAGGCAGCACAGATACGCAGTATTTT. Translation gives CASSRFGQGGSTDTQYF. Together with reference TRBV18 and TRBJ2-3, the CDR3 gives the full variable domain: NAGVMQNPRHLVRRRGQEARLRCSPMKGHSHVYWYRQLPEEGLKFMVYLQKENIIDESGMPKERFSAEFPKEGPSILRIQQVVRGDSAAYFCASSRFGQGGSTDTQYFGPGTRLTVL.

The V call is TRBV10-3, the J call TRBJ2-1; 14 bases map to TRBD2. This CDR3 has 15 residues. The junction had 2 bases not matched to a gene; V was cut back by 8 bases and J by 2 bases. Germline assignment: CDR1 ENHRY and CDR2 SYGVKD. The CDR3 sequence is CAIGLAGGPYNEQFF. The CDR3 region has the DNA TGTGCCATCGGACTAGCGGGAGGACCCTACAATGAGCAGTTCTTC.

The chain employs TRBV4-1 and TRBJ2-6; 11 bases are shared with TRBD1. The CDR3 is 19 amino acids. Germline assignment: CDR1 MGHRA and CDR2 YSYEKL. Trimming removed 7 bases from V and 1 base from J; junction bases left unmatched: 12. Here the CDR3 DNA reads TGCGCCAGCAACCCGGGGACAGGGGGTGTGTTGTCTGGGGCCAACGTCCTGACTTTC. Amino acids: CASNPGTGGVLSGANVLTF.

V usage is TRBV18 and J usage is TRBJ2-7; the D gene is possibly TRBD1 (6 bases). Trimming removed 3 bases from V and 5 bases from J, with 14 bases in between. The CDR3 consists of 14 residues. Looked up from germline, CDR1 is KGHSH and CDR2 is LQKENI. CDR3 amino acids: CASSPTPGTNEQYF. The CDR3 DNA reads as TGTGCCAGCTCACCGACTCCCGGGACAAACGAGCAGTACTTC.

This clone was counted once. DNA of the CDR3: TGTGCCAGCCGACAGGGTTCTGGGCGGCCCGCCTCCACAGATACGCAGTATTTT. It yields the protein CASRQGSGRPASTDTQYF. The rearrangement uses TRBV5-4 and TRBJ2-3; TRBD1 agrees at 7 bases. Germline V gene data show CDR1 as SGHNT and CDR2 as YYREEE (reference sequence). J gave up 2 bases and V 7 bases, and 19 bases lay outside the gene matches. CDR3 length: 18 amino acids.

J is TRBJ2-1 and V is TRBV7-9; TRBD2 is a possible D gene (5 bases). V was trimmed by 1 base and J by 5 bases, leaving 12 bases between them. The germline V gene has CDR1 SEHNR and CDR2 FQNEAQ (reference sequence). This CDR3 has 15 residues. In DNA, the CDR3 is TGTGCCAGCAGCTTAGTTCTAGCAGCTAACAATGAGCAGTTCTTC. This encodes CASSLVLAANNEQFF.

The chain uses TRBV13 and TRBJ2-1, with 9 bases identical to TRBD2. The V gene's germline CDR1 is PRHDT and CDR2 FYEKMQ (reference sequence). The CDR3 sequence is 13 residues long. The CDR3: CVPSGRFYNEQFF. The CDR3 coding sequence is TGTGTCCCGAGCGGGAGGTTTTACAATGAGCAGTTCTTC.

This chain connects TRBV5-5 to TRBJ2-7, with 10 bases lining up with TRBD2. Germline CDR1 and CDR2: SGHKS and YYEKEE (reference sequence). Trimming took 2 bases from V and 3 from J; bases not matched to a gene: 2. The CDR3 totals 14 residues. CDR3 sequence reads: CASSFSSGSYEQYF. The CDR3 nucleotides read TGTGCCAGCAGCTTCTCTAGCGGGAGCTACGAGCAGTACTTC.

The sample holds one count of this clone. The J gene is TRBJ2-1, the V gene TRBV27, with TRBD2 identical over 10 bases. Germline lookup yields CDR1 MNHEY and CDR2 SMNVEV (reference sequence). CDR3 length equals 16 residues. The junction had 8 bases not matched to a gene; V was cut back by 4 bases and J by 5 bases. CDR3 residues: CASSSQTSGNHNEQFF. In DNA form, the CDR3 reads TGTGCCAGCAGTTCCCAAACTAGCGGGAACCACAATGAGCAGTTCTTC.

The V call is TRBV6-5, the J call TRBJ2-1; 10 positions agree with TRBD2. Trimming took 6 bases from V and 6 from J; bases not matched to a gene: 8. CDR1 and CDR2 (germline): MNHEY, SVGAGI. This CDR3 has 15 residues. The CDR3 region is CASSRLAGEGNEQFF. CDR3 nucleotide sequence: TGTGCCAGCAGCCGCCTAGCGGGAGAGGGCAATGAGCAGTTCTTC.

The rearrangement joins TRBV19 to TRBJ2-7; 7 bases are a match to TRBD2. Germline CDR1 and CDR2: LNHDA and SQIVND (reference sequence). With 11 bases clipped from V and 5 bases from J, the junction kept 12 bases outside the gene matches. This CDR3 comprises 13 residues. The CDR3 nucleotides read TGTGCCCGGGGGAGGCGGGAGATCAACGAGCAGTACTTC. It is translated as CARGRREINEQYF.

The chain has TRBV19 and TRBJ2-3; 9 bases match TRBD2. CDR1 LNHDA and CDR2 SQIVND come from the germline V gene (reference sequence). The V segment lost 7 bases and the J segment 3 bases; nucleotides outside the gene matches: 11. The CDR3 is 16 amino acids. CDR3 region: CASKLVGGRGTDTQYF. For the CDR3, the DNA is TGTGCCAGTAAACTCGTCGGCGGGAGGGGGACAGATACGCAGTATTTT.

The rearrangement joins TRBV6-5 to TRBJ1-2; a possible D gene is TRBD1 (5 bases). V was clipped by 7 bases and J by 3 bases, with 18 bases between them. This CDR3 has 15 amino acids. Per the germline V gene, CDR1 is MNHEY and CDR2 is SVGAGI. The CDR3 region is CASISRGGGDYGYTF. The CDR3 DNA sequence: TGTGCCAGCATCTCTAGGGGCGGAGGGGACTATGGCTACACCTTC.

The chain combines TRBV6-1 with TRBJ1-5; no reliable D call. The CDR3 extends over 15 amino acids. V dropped 3 bases and J dropped 0 bases, with 9 bases sitting between them. Germline lookup yields CDR1 MNHNS and CDR2 SASEGT. The CDR3 bases are TGTGCCAGCAGTGATGAGCCTTATAGCAATCAGCCCCAGCATTTT. As protein: CASSDEPYSNQPQHF.

This chain joins TRBV3-1 (or the pseudogene TRBV3-2) and TRBJ2-7, with 9 positions matching TRBD2. Germline CDR1 reads LGHDT; CDR2 reads YNNKEL (reference sequence). The CDR3 contains 18 residues. V gave up 4 bases and J gave up 0 bases; unmatched junction bases: 13. The CDR3 sequence is CASSRSAGGKTYSYEQYF. CDR3 DNA sequence: TGTGCCAGCAGCCGATCGGCGGGAGGGAAGACTTACTCCTACGAGCAGTACTTC.

The V and J genes are TRBV7-8 and TRBJ1-6, with no clear D. The CDR3 is 15 residues long. V was trimmed by 2 bases and J by 5 bases, leaving 10 bases between them. Germline CDR1 reads SGHVS; CDR2 reads FQNEAQ. CDR3 coding DNA: TGTGCCAGCAGCTTATCGTGGGAGAATAATTCACCCCTCCACTTT. Protein sequence: CASSLSWENNSPLHF.

The chain joins TRBV10-3 to TRBJ2-2; perhaps TRBD1 as D (5 bases). V was shortened by 9 bases and J by 4 bases, with 12 bases between the two germline ends. Germline lookup yields CDR1 ENHRY and CDR2 SYGVKD. The CDR3 is made up of 13 amino acids. DNA of the CDR3: TGTGCCATGCAGGGAAGAGTCACCGGGGAGCTGTTTTTT. This sequence encodes CAMQGRVTGELFF.

V is TRBV28 and J is TRBJ2-7, with 8 bases aligning to TRBD2. The germline CDR1 and CDR2 sequences are MDHEN and SYDVKM. The ends lost 2 bases at V and 7 bases at J; junction bases unmatched: 7. The CDR3 is 14 residues long. CDR3: CASSLAPLAGEQYF. The CDR3 nucleotides are TGTGCCAGCAGTTTAGCTCCGTTAGCGGGAGAGCAGTACTTC.

The chain has TRBV13 and TRBJ2-3; TRBD2 might be the D (5 bases). This CDR3 comprises 16 residues. The V gene lost 2 bases and the J gene lost 2 bases, with 14 bases spanning the gap. Germline V CDR1 and CDR2: PRHDT, FYEKMQ (reference sequence). The CDR3: CASSLSPLRDTDTQYF. CDR3 bases: TGTGCCAGCAGCTTATCCCCCCTGAGGGACACAGATACGCAGTATTTT.

The CDR3 coding sequence is TGTGCCAGCTCACCACTTTCCGGGACAGGGACATACAATGAGCAGTTCTTC. It yields the protein CASSPLSGTGTYNEQFF. J is TRBJ2-1 and V is TRBV18, with 9 bases lining up with TRBD1. The CDR3 sequence is 17 residues long. CDR1 is KGHSH, CDR2 LQKENI, per germline. V dropped 1 base and J dropped 4; count of bases not matched to a gene: 8.

As DNA, the CDR3 is TGTGCCAGCAGCTTAATCGCGGCGTCTCAGAGGACAGATACGCAGTATTTT. Residues: CASSLIAASQRTDTQYF. The chain joins TRBV7-2 to TRBJ2-3; the D is unclear. CDR3 size: 17 residues. Germline CDR1 SGHTA, CDR2 FQGNSA. Deletions cut 2 bases from V and 3 bases from J, with 18 bases between.

The chain links TRBV7-2 to TRBJ2-1; possibly TRBD2 for D (6 bases). CDR3 length: 16 amino acids. CDR1 and CDR2 (germline): SGHTA, FQGNSA. Trimming shortened V by 5 bases and J by 3 bases, and 17 bases separated the two germline ends. The CDR3 region is CASSPEVLAVYNEQFF. In nucleotides, the CDR3 is TGTGCCAGCAGCCCAGAGGTTTTAGCGGTCTACAATGAGCAGTTCTTC. Full variable domain (missing parts from reference TRBV7-2 and TRBJ2-1): GAGVSQSPSNKVTEKGKDVELRCDPISGHTALYWYRQSLGQGLEFLIYFQGNSAPDKSGLPSDRFSAERTGGSVSTLTIQRTQQEDSAVYLCASSPEVLAVYNEQFFGPGTRLTVL.

The chain is built from TRBV19 and TRBJ2-7; TRBD1 agrees at 9 bases. This CDR3 is 15 amino acids long. With 6 bases clipped from V and 3 bases from J, the junction kept 9 bases outside the gene matches. CDR1 LNHDA and CDR2 SQIVND come from the germline V gene (reference sequence). The CDR3 sequence is CASRKTGGSLYEQYF. Written as DNA, the CDR3 is TGTGCCAGTAGGAAGACAGGGGGTTCCCTCTACGAGCAGTACTTC.

The genes are TRBV9 and TRBJ2-1, with TRBD1 identical over 7 bases. Germline assignment: CDR1 SGDLS and CDR2 YYNGEE. This CDR3 region has 14 residues. Trimming took 0 bases from V and 10 from J; bases not matched to a gene: 7. CDR3 bases: TGTGCCAGCAGCGTAGTCGCCAGGGACAGCGAGCAGTTCTTC. Translating it yields CASSVVARDSEQFF.

The rearrangement uses TRBV30 and TRBJ1-6; the match to TRBD1 covers 7 bases. The CDR3 length is 15 residues. Germline V gives CDR1 GTSNPN, CDR2 SVGIG (reference sequence). Unmatched junction bases numbered 12, after V lost 3 bases and J lost 10 bases. The CDR3 DNA reads TGTGCCTGGAGCCTCGGAGGGGGCCGGGAATCACCCCTCCACTTT. This encodes CAWSLGGGRESPLHF.

The rearrangement joins TRBV29-1 to TRBJ2-7; possible D gene TRBD1, 6 bases. Deletions cut 5 bases from V and 4 bases from J, with 18 bases between. This CDR3 is 14 amino acids long. Germline V gene sequence: CDR1 SQVTM, CDR2 ANQGSEA. Here the CDR3 DNA reads TGCAGCGTTCGGAGGACCCCAGGGGCATACGAGCAGTACTTC. Translated, it gives CSVRRTPGAYEQYF.